This TCR beta chain comes out of a study of blood T cell repertoires in COVID-19. For the study at large: The study drew acute and convalescent COVID-19 samples from the United States, Italy and Spain. In each case, the material was cDNA or gDNA derived from T cells, B-cell-depleted T cells, or PBMCs.

Original processing notes: How many nucleated cells were present was estimated from reference gene primer amplification. Clones were read by immunoSEQ multiplex PCR, and TCRdb kept only the in-frame ones, dropping some. V and J calls and clone size are as listed in that table; D and trimming were resolved from the DNA. The table shows 75,000 to 85,000 clones, with approximately 86% occurring only once. V shed 4 bases, J shed 7 bases, and the junction held 7 bases outside the gene matches. The CDR3 sequence is 14 residues long. Germline V gene data show CDR1 as SGHNT and CDR2 as YYREEE (reference sequence).

This chain connects TRBV5-4 to TRBJ1-5, with 8 bases matching TRBD1. The receptor's source is a human donor in a cohort sampled during active COVID-19. Sequenced: peripheral blood. In DNA form, the CDR3 reads TGTGCCAGCAGCGTAGACAGGGGTGGCCAGCCCCAGCATTTT. Encoded protein: CASSVDRGGQPQHF.